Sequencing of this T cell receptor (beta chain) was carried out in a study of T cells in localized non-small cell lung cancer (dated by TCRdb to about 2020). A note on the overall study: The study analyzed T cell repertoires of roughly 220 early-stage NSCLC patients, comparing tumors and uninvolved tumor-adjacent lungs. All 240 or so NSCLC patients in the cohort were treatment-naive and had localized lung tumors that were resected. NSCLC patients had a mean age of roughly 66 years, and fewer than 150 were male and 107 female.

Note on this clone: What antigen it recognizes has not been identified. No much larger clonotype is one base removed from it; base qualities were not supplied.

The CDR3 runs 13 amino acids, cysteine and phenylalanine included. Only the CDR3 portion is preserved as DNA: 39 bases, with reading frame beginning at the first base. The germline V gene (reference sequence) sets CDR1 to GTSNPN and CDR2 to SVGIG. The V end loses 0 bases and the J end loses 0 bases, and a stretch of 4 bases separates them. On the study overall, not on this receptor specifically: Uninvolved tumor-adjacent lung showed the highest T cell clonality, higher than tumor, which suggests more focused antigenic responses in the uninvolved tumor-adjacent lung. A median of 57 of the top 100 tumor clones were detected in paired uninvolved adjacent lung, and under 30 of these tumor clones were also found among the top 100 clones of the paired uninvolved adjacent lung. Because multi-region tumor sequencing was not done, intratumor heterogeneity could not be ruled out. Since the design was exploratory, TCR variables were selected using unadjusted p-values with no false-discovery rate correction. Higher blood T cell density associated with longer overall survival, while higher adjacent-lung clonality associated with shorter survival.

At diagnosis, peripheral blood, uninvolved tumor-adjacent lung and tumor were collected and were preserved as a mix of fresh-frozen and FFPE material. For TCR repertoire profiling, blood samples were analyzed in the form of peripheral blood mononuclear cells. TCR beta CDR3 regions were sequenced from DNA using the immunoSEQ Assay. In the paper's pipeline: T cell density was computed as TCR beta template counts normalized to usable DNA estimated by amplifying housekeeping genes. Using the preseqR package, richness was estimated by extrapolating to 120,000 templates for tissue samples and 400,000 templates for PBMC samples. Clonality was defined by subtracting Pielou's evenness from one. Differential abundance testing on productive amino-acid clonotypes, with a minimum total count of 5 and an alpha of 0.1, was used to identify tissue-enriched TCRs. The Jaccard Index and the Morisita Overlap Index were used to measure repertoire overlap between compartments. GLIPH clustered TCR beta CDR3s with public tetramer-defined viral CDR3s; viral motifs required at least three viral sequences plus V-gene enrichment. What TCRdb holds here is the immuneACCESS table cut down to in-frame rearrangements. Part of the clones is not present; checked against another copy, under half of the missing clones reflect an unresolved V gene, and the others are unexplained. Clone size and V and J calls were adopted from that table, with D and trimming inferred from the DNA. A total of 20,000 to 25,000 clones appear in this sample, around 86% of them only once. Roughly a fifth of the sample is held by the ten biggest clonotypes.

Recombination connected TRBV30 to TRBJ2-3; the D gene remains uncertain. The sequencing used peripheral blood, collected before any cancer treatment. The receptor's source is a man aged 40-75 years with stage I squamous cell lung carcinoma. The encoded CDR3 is CAWSVRSTDTQYF. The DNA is TGTGCCTGGAGTGTACGTAGCACAGATACGCAGTATTTT.